The 32 T cell receptor beta chains below were found in one sample sequenced in a study of cytomegalovirus exposure and HLA in healthy donors. PCR involved 60 Vbeta and 13 Jbeta primers. Some clones are missing from TCRdb's copy, which holds only in-frame ones; the method was immunoSEQ multiplex PCR. This table has over 75,000 clones, over 60% appearing once. The sample consisted of PBMCs. These receptors came from a female donor in good health and CMV-seronegative.

This chain links TRBV15 with TRBJ2-7; D is unresolved. Deletions cut 0 bases from V and 1 base from J, with 7 bases between. Looked up from germline, CDR1 is LNHNV and CDR2 is YYDKDF (reference sequence). CDR3 size: 14 residues. As DNA, the CDR3 is TGTGCCACCAGCAGAGATCAGGTTTCCTACGAGCAGTACTTC. Amino acid sequence: CATSRDQVSYEQYF.

The rearrangement links TRBV4-1 to TRBJ1-5; D gene uncertain. Germline CDR1 MGHRA, CDR2 YSYEKL. CDR3 length equals 15 residues. V shed 4 bases and J shed 3 bases, with 13 bases lying between them. CDR3 sequence (DNA): TGCGCCAGCAGCCTCCTCGCGGGTCCCAATCAGCCCCAGCATTTT. Encoded protein: CASSLLAGPNQPQHF.

V is TRBV7-8 and J is TRBJ2-2, with 8 bases matching TRBD2. The CDR3 is 14 amino acids. CDR1 and CDR2 (germline): SGHVS, FQNEAQ. Trimming at V came to 5 bases and at J to 7 bases, leaving 6 bases not matched to a gene. CDR3 sequence (DNA): TGTGCCAGCAGCCGCCTCGGGACTAGCGGGGAGCTGTTTTTT. It encodes CASSRLGTSGELFF.

The gene calls are TRBV19 and TRBJ1-2; TRBD1 might be the D (6 bases). Trimming shortened V by 4 bases and J by 0 bases, and 21 bases separated the two germline ends. Looked up from germline, CDR1 is LNHDA and CDR2 is SQIVND (reference sequence). The CDR3 runs to 18 residues. The CDR3 region has the DNA TGTGCCAGTAGTACCCCACCCCCGGACAGCCTTACTAACTATGGCTACACCTTC. Its translation: CASSTPPPDSLTNYGYTF.

The CDR3 protein is CASSALGAGVAGANVLTF. The CDR3, as DNA: TGTGCCAGCAGCGCACTCGGAGCGGGAGTGGCTGGGGCCAACGTCCTGACTTTC. The gene calls are TRBV9 and TRBJ2-6, with 8 bases aligning to TRBD2. This CDR3 is 18 amino acids long. Germline V gives CDR1 SGDLS, CDR2 YYNGEE. J was trimmed by 2 bases and V by 3 bases; bases with no gene match: 10.

The V call is TRBV30, the J call TRBJ2-7; 8 nucleotides agree with TRBD2. Germline CDR1 and CDR2: GTSNPN and SVGIG (reference sequence). The J segment lost 0 bases and the V segment lost 5 bases, leaving 6 bases of the junction unmatched. This CDR3 contains 14 residues. The DNA of the CDR3 is TGTGCCTGGCGGGGAGCGGGGGCCTCCTACGAGCAGTACTTC. This encodes CAWRGAGASYEQYF.

As for this clone: A much larger clone differs from this one at a single base, so this may be a read error. This chain uses TRBV19 with TRBJ1-5; TRBD1 matches 10 bases. The length of the CDR3 is 13 residues. Trimming at V came to 8 bases and at J to 3 bases, leaving 1 base not matched to a gene. CDR1 and CDR2 from the germline V gene are LNHDA and SQIVND (reference sequence). The DNA of the CDR3 is TGTGCCAGTGGGACAGGGGCCAATCAGCCCCAGCATTTT. It codes for CASGTGANQPQHF. Full variable domain (outside the CDR3, taken from reference TRBV19 and TRBJ1-5): DGGITQSPKYLFRKEGQNVTLSCEQNLNHDAMYWYRQDPGQGLRLIYYSQIVNDFQKGDIAEGYSVSREKKESFPLTVTSAQKNPTAFYLCASGTGANQPQHFGDGTRLSIL.

The genes are TRBV4-2 and TRBJ2-2; 12 bases map to TRBD2. The V gene end was trimmed by 0 bases and the J gene end by 4 bases; junction bases not matched to a gene: 6. The CDR3 covers 18 residues. In germline, CDR1 is LGHNA, CDR2 YNFKEQ. The CDR3 bases are TGTGCCAGCAGCCAAGACGCTAGCGGGGGGGTGAGCACCGGGGAGCTGTTTTTT. As protein: CASSQDASGGVSTGELFF.

This sequence joins TRBV6-6 and TRBJ1-1; D gene unclear. Germline CDR1 and CDR2: MNHNY and SVGAGI (reference sequence). The V end was cut by 5 bases, the J end by 4 bases, with 11 bases between. CDR3 size: 13 residues. CDR3: CASSTGSITEAFF. In DNA form, the CDR3 reads TGTGCCAGCAGTACCGGTAGTATCACTGAAGCTTTCTTT.

The chain has TRBV18 and TRBJ1-2; D is possibly TRBD1 (5 bases). This CDR3 spans 15 amino acids. V shed 1 base and J shed 8 bases, with 17 bases lying between them. Germline V lookup: CDR1 KGHSH, CDR2 LQKENI. The CDR3 DNA sequence: TGTGCCAGCTCACCACGGGACGAGGGAGGACGAGGCTACACCTTC. Protein: CASSPRDEGGRGYTF.

The J gene is TRBJ2-2, the V gene TRBV7-2; unclear D gene. This CDR3 has 12 residues. The ends were cut back, 2 bases at V and 6 bases at J, with 4 bases in the middle. The germline CDR1 and CDR2 sequences are SGHTA and FQGNSA. CDR3 in amino acids: CASSLSSGELFF. The CDR3 coding sequence is TGTGCCAGCAGCTTATCCTCCGGGGAGCTGTTTTTT.

CDR3 bases: TGTGCCAGCAGTGTCGGGTCATACGAGCAGTACTTC. Translation gives CASSVGSYEQYF. This chain links TRBV7-2 with TRBJ2-7; D unresolved. This CDR3 comprises 12 residues. V dropped 6 bases and J dropped 4 bases, with 10 bases sitting between them. Looked up from germline, CDR1 is SGHTA and CDR2 is FQGNSA.

There are a few counts of this clone. The gene calls are TRBV6-6 and TRBJ2-3; 7 nucleotides align to TRBD2. The ends lost 4 bases at V and 2 bases at J; junction bases unmatched: 6. Looked up from germline, CDR1 is MNHNY and CDR2 is SVGAGI (reference sequence). This CDR3 is built from 15 residues. The CDR3 here is CASSSGLLITDTQYF. In nucleotides, the CDR3 is TGTGCCAGCAGTTCGGGACTACTTATCACAGATACGCAGTATTTT.

The chain uses TRBV6-6 and TRBJ2-7; TRBD2 matches at 7 bases. Germline V gene lookup returns CDR1 MNHNY and CDR2 SVGAGI (reference sequence). With 6 bases clipped from V and 4 bases from J, the junction kept 3 bases outside the gene matches. The CDR3 loop spans 12 amino acids. CDR3 nucleotides: TGTGCCAGCAGCAATAGCGGGTACGAGCAGTACTTC. This codes for CASSNSGYEQYF.

CDR3: CSVENPTSHGYTF. CDR3 DNA: TGCAGCGTTGAAAACCCGACAAGCCATGGCTACACCTTC. This rearrangement joins TRBV29-1 to TRBJ1-2, with D uncertain. Germline V lookup: CDR1 SQVTM, CDR2 ANQGSEA. V gave up 2 bases and J gave up 6 bases, with 13 bases separating them. This CDR3 has 13 amino acids.

The chain combines TRBV13 with TRBJ2-7, with D hard to call. The CDR3 is 13 amino acids. Trimming removed 4 bases from V and 3 bases from J, with 10 bases in between. Germline V gene sequence: CDR1 PRHDT, CDR2 FYEKMQ (reference sequence). CDR3 nucleotide sequence: TGTGCCAGCAGCTCGCGCAATAGCTACGAGCAGTACTTC. This translates into CASSSRNSYEQYF. Variable domain in full (rest from reference TRBV13 and TRBJ2-7): AAGVIQSPRHLIKEKRETATLKCYPIPRHDTVYWYQQGPGQDPQFLISFYEKMQSDKGSIPDRFSAQQFSDYHSELNMSSLELGDSALYFCASSSRNSYEQYFGPGTRLTVT.

The CDR3 spells CASSFSTGELFF. CDR3 bases: TGTGCCAGCAGCTTCAGCACCGGGGAGCTGTTTTTT. The gene calls are TRBV7-8 and TRBJ2-2; D gene uncertain. Germline lookup yields CDR1 SGHVS and CDR2 FQNEAQ. V lost 3 bases to trimming and J lost 4 bases, with 3 bases between them. The CDR3 has 12 residues.

This clone showed up just once. This rearrangement joins TRBV19 to TRBJ2-3, with TRBD2 matching over 9 bases. The germline gives CDR1 LNHDA, CDR2 SQIVND (reference sequence). The CDR3 length is 13 residues. Unmatched junction bases numbered 4, after V lost 11 bases and J lost 1 base. The CDR3 loop is CAVSGSGTDTQYF. CDR3 bases: TGTGCCGTTAGCGGGAGTGGCACAGATACGCAGTATTTT.

V usage is TRBV4-2 and J usage is TRBJ2-5; 8 bases agree with TRBD2. This CDR3 comprises 18 residues. Germline lookup yields CDR1 LGHNA and CDR2 YNFKEQ. Unmatched junction bases numbered 12, after V lost 1 base and J lost 2 bases. The CDR3 bases are TGTGCCAGCAGCCAAGGGGGGGTAAGCAGCGGGGGTCAAGAGACCCAGTACTTC. Its translation is CASSQGGVSSGGQETQYF.

The chain is built from TRBV5-6 and TRBJ2-5; 8 nucleotides agree with TRBD2. V shed 4 bases, J shed 1 base, and the junction held 6 bases outside the gene matches. CDR3 size: 15 residues. Germline V gene sequence: CDR1 SGHDT, CDR2 YYEEEE. The DNA of the CDR3 is TGTGCCAGCAGCCATGCGGGACTAGGCCAAGAGACCCAGTACTTC. Protein product: CASSHAGLGQETQYF.

This clone appeared a single time. V is TRBV7-3 and J is TRBJ1-3, with D hard to call. This CDR3 is 13 amino acids long. Trimming took off 1 base at V and 4 bases at J, with 5 bases between the two ends. Germline V gene sequence: CDR1 SGHTA, CDR2 FQGTGA. The CDR3 reads CASSLNRGNTIYF. The DNA of the CDR3 is TGTGCCAGCAGCTTAAACAGAGGAAACACCATATATTTT.

The sample holds one count of this clone. The chain joins TRBV4-2 to TRBJ2-3; a weak D match, TRBD2 (6 bases). Germline V gene lookup returns CDR1 LGHNA and CDR2 YNFKEQ. This CDR3 comprises 16 residues. Deletions cut 0 bases from V and 3 bases from J, with 13 bases between. The CDR3, as DNA: TGTGCCAGCAGCCAAGACGCGGGGATACCTACAGATACGCAGTATTTT. This encodes CASSQDAGIPTDTQYF.

The chain joins TRBV6-6 to TRBJ2-7, with D unresolved. The V gene lost 2 bases and the J gene lost 3 bases, with 11 bases spanning the gap. Germline CDR1 MNHNY, CDR2 SVGAGI (reference sequence). CDR3 length equals 14 residues. The CDR3 region has the DNA TGTGCCAGCAGTTACGTCCAGACATTCTACGAGCAGTACTTC. Its translation is CASSYVQTFYEQYF.

The chain couples TRBV4-3 to TRBJ1-6; the D gene is possibly TRBD1 (5 bases). The V and J ends lost 1 base and 7 bases respectively, with 11 bases between them. CDR3 length: 15 amino acids. Germline V lookup: CDR1 LGHNA, CDR2 YSLEER. CDR3 loop: CASSQGGTENSPLHF. CDR3 sequence (DNA): TGCGCCAGCAGCCAAGGCGGGACGGAGAATTCACCCCTCCACTTT.

As DNA, the CDR3 is TGTGCCAGCAGCGTAGAGGACAGGATCCACGAGCAGTACTTC. Translated: CASSVEDRIHEQYF. This chain joins TRBV9 and TRBJ2-7; 7 bases map to TRBD1. V lost 0 bases, J lost 5 bases, and 5 bases stayed unmatched. CDR3 length: 14 residues. CDR1 and CDR2 from the germline V gene are SGDLS and YYNGEE.

This clone occurred once. No DNA is shown, since the ends of the CDR3 on it are uncertain; the CDR3 is the one TCRdb lists. This sequence joins TRBV28 and TRBJ2-7; TRBD1 was called by the table and not checked on the DNA. Germline-derived CDR1 and CDR2 are MDHEN and SYDVKM. The CDR3 contains 13 residues when both ends are counted. The CDR3 sequence is CASSSSTPLEQYF.

The chain employs TRBV7-9 and TRBJ2-7; 13 bases align to TRBD2. The germline V gene has CDR1 SEHNR and CDR2 FQNEAQ (reference sequence). Losses at the gene ends were 5 bases for V and 5 bases for J; bases not matched to a gene: 6. The CDR3 extends over 15 amino acids. The CDR3: CASSHRTSGSNEQYF. The CDR3, as DNA: TGTGCCAGCAGCCATAGGACTAGCGGGAGTAACGAGCAGTACTTC.

The chain uses TRBV5-1 and TRBJ1-1; 9 bases line up with TRBD1. The CDR3 is made up of 14 amino acids. The trim removed 5 bases at V and 4 bases at J, leaving 6 bases unmatched. Germline lookup yields CDR1 SGHRS and CDR2 YFSETQ. In nucleotides, the CDR3 is TGCGCCAGCAGTGGGACAGGGCGGGGCACTGAAGCTTTCTTT. Protein sequence: CASSGTGRGTEAFF.

This clone came up a few times. This chain connects TRBV27 to TRBJ2-2, with D perhaps TRBD1 (5 bases). The CDR3 consists of 14 residues. Germline CDR1 reads MNHEY; CDR2 reads SMNVEV (reference sequence). Trimming took off 5 bases at V and 7 bases at J, with 14 bases between the two ends. The CDR3 here is CASSPTQGRGELFF. In nucleotides, the CDR3 is TGTGCCAGCAGTCCCACCCAGGGCCGCGGGGAGCTGTTTTTT.

For this clone: This same CDR3 is encoded by further DNA sequences in the sample. This sequence joins TRBV28 and TRBJ1-2; possible D gene TRBD1, 6 bases. This CDR3 region has 15 residues. Germline V gene lookup returns CDR1 MDHEN and CDR2 SYDVKM. V was pared by 2 bases and J by 4 bases, with 14 bases between. CDR3 residues: CASSLGGGVRYGYTF. The CDR3 nucleotides are TGTGCCAGCAGTTTAGGGGGGGGCGTTCGCTATGGCTACACCTTC.

The V gene is TRBV5-1, the J gene TRBJ2-7, with D tentatively TRBD1 (6 bases). Trimming took 4 bases from V and 0 from J, leaving 11 bases between them. Germline CDR1 is SGHRS and CDR2 is YFSETQ. This CDR3 has 14 residues. The CDR3 DNA follows: TGCGCCAGCAGCCCACGACAGGACTCCTACGAGCAGTACTTC. Protein: CASSPRQDSYEQYF.

CDR3 protein: CASSLRLAYEQFF. The CDR3, as DNA: TGTGCCAGCAGCTTACGGCTAGCCTATGAGCAGTTCTTC. The chain couples TRBV7-6 to TRBJ2-1, with D perhaps matching TRBD2 (5 bases). Per the germline V gene, CDR1 is SGHVS and CDR2 is FNYEAQ. The germline V and J ends were trimmed by 2 bases and 8 bases, with 10 bases remaining between them. The CDR3 loop spans 13 amino acids.